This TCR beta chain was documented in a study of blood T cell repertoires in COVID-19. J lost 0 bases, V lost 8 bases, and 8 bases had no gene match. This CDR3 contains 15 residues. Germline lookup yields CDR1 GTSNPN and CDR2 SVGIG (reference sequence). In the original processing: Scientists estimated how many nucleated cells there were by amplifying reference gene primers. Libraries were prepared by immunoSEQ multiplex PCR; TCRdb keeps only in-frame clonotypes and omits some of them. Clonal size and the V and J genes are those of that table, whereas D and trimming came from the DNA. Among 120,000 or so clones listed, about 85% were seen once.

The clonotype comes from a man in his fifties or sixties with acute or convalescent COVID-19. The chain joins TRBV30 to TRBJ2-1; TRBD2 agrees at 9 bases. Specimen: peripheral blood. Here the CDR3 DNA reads TGTGCCGGAGGAGCGGGAGGCTTCTCCTACAATGAGCAGTTCTTC. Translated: CAGGAGGFSYNEQFF.